The 19 T cell receptor beta chains presented below share a single source sample, sequenced in a study of monozygotic twins with inflammatory bowel disease. TCRdb re-called the 5' RACE reads; one entry per CDR3 protein, DNA not given. Here the sample table reports approximately 400,000 distinct CDR3 sequences. Sequencing input: blood. These receptors came from a human donor with ulcerative colitis or Crohn's disease, or a healthy co-twin of an affected twin (not recorded which).

V is TRBV3-1 and J is TRBJ1-6. Germline V CDR1 and CDR2: LGHDT, YNNKEL (reference sequence). The CDR3 spans 13 residues. This CDR3 is CASSAVSDSPLHF.

The rearrangement links TRBV7-9 to TRBJ2-1; TCRdb outputs TRBD1, but without DNA this stays unchecked. Per the germline V gene, CDR1 is SEHNR and CDR2 is FQNEAQ (reference sequence). This CDR3 is built from 15 residues. CDR3: CASSLQGLRSNEQFF.

The chain combines TRBV7-2 with TRBJ1-3; lacking DNA, the TRBD1 call made by TCRdb goes unchecked. The CDR3 runs 15 residues. Germline CDR1 reads SGHTA; CDR2 reads FQGNSA. CDR3 amino acids: CASSLQGAQGNTIYF.

The V call is TRBV18, the J call TRBJ1-1. In germline, CDR1 is KGHSH, CDR2 LQKENI. The CDR3 sequence is 13 residues long. CDR3 residues: CASSQSPNTEAFF.

The chain links TRBV16 to TRBJ1-1. Germline V gives CDR1 KGHSY, CDR2 FQNENV. The CDR3 runs to 14 residues. The CDR3 spells CASSQWGGNTEAFF.

The J gene is TRBJ1-5, the V gene TRBV28; TCRdb names TRBD1, which stays unverified in the absence of DNA. The CDR3 extends over 16 amino acids. Germline CDR1 MDHEN, CDR2 SYDVKM. CDR3 loop: CASSPARQGDNQPQHF.

V usage is TRBV10-3 and J usage is TRBJ2-7; TCRdb gives TRBD2 as the D gene, but with no DNA this cannot be confirmed. The CDR3 contains 13 residues. The germline V gene encodes CDR1 ENHRY and CDR2 SYGVKD. The CDR3 sequence: CATPRKGFYDQYF.

The chain recombines TRBV20-1 with TRBJ1-5. This CDR3 has 14 residues. In germline, CDR1 is DFQATT, CDR2 SNEGSKA (reference sequence). The CDR3 region is CSASSWGPNQPQHF.

V usage is TRBV11-2 and J usage is TRBJ2-1; TCRdb returns TRBD2, unconfirmable since there is no DNA. CDR3 length equals 21 residues. CDR1 is SGHAT, CDR2 FQNNGV, per germline. The CDR3 spells CASSNDVGGMEALSSYNEQFF.

The chain has TRBV6-1 and TRBJ1-4; TCRdb picks TRBD1, but there is no DNA to check that call. Germline V gene lookup returns CDR1 MNHNS and CDR2 SASEGT. CDR3 size: 16 residues. The CDR3 spells CASSGAGITTNEKLFF.

The chain carries TRBV3-1 and TRBJ1-3; there is no DNA to check the TCRdb D call of TRBD1. CDR1 and CDR2 (germline): LGHDT, YNNKEL (reference sequence). CDR3 length equals 14 residues. The CDR3 loop reads CASRGTISGNTIYF.

The chain couples TRBV4-3 to TRBJ2-1; TCRdb's assignment of TRBD2 cannot be checked, as there is no DNA. The germline gives CDR1 LGHNA, CDR2 YSLEER. The CDR3 totals 18 residues. The CDR3 spells CASSQAVSLVAGFPEQFF.

The rearrangement joins TRBV4-1 to TRBJ1-6; the TRBD1 assignment by TCRdb is unverifiable without DNA. The CDR3 has 17 residues. Germline V lookup: CDR1 MGHRA, CDR2 YSYEKL. CDR3 protein: CASSQGTGGQAHSPLHF.

The V and J genes are TRBV20-1 and TRBJ2-7; TCRdb's assignment of TRBD1 cannot be checked, as there is no DNA. CDR1 is DFQATT and CDR2 is SNEGSKA in the germline V gene (reference sequence). This CDR3 contains 14 residues. CDR3 sequence reads: CSARIGGISYEQYF.

V gene TRBV2 combines with J gene TRBJ2-2. The CDR3 sequence is 11 residues long. From germline, CDR1 is SNHLY and CDR2 FYNNEI. CDR3 loop: CASSVAGELFF. Looking up the rest from reference TRBV2 and TRBJ2-2 gives the full variable domain: EPEVTQTPSHQVTQMGQEVILRCVPISNHLYFYWYRQILGQKVEFLVSFYNNEISEKSEIFDDQFSVERPDGSNFTLKIRSTKLEDSAMYFCASSVAGELFFGEGSRLTVL.

The V and J genes are TRBV3-1 and TRBJ2-3; as DNA is missing, the TRBD1 call by TCRdb cannot be tested. Germline-derived CDR1 and CDR2 are LGHDT and YNNKEL (reference sequence). CDR3 length: 16 residues. The CDR3 loop reads CASSQVGSPPTDTQYF.

This rearrangement joins TRBV3-1 to TRBJ2-7; TCRdb selects TRBD2, and the lack of DNA leaves this call unchecked. Per the germline V gene, CDR1 is LGHDT and CDR2 is YNNKEL (reference sequence). The CDR3 has 16 amino acids. CDR3 region: CASTRGTSGGIYEQYF.

This chain uses TRBV20-1 with TRBJ1-2; the D call of TRBD1 rests on TCRdb alone, since no DNA is present to check it. CDR3 length equals 14 residues. Per germline, CDR1 DFQATT and CDR2 SNEGSKA (reference sequence). CDR3 sequence: CSAVHRETHNGYTF.

The CDR3 region is CASSNLLISNSGNTIYF. The V call is TRBV6-2 or TRBV6-3, the J call TRBJ1-3. CDR3 length: 17 amino acids. In germline, CDR1 is MNHEY, CDR2 SVGEGT.